The sequence of this TCR beta chain was determined in a study of OX40 agonist ivuxolimab in advanced cancers. Overall study: Head and neck, renal cell, melanoma or hepatocellular carcinoma were the cancers that dose-escalation patients had. Study-level findings and limits: In the expanded peripheral T cells, antigen specificity was never determined.

From germline, CDR1 is MNHNS and CDR2 SASEGT. The ends were cut back, 7 bases at V and 3 bases at J, with 16 bases in the middle. This CDR3 region has 14 residues. Concerning this clone itself: The antigen remains unidentified.

The data were produced by immunoSEQ multiplex PCR, yet TCRdb's version contains in-frame clones alone and is incomplete. This table has approximately 100,000 clones, more than 85% appearing once. This TCR was recovered from an adult with an advanced solid tumor such as melanoma, head and neck, liver or kidney cancer. Sample: CD4+ or CD8+ T cells sorted from blood, taken in a trial of the OX40 agonist ivuxolimab. The chain joins TRBV6-1 to TRBJ2-7; D may correspond to TRBD1 or TRBD2 (7 bases each). DNA for the CDR3: TGTGCCAGCAAGGAGCGGGACAGAAACTACGAGCAGTACTTC. This translates into CASKERDRNYEQYF.